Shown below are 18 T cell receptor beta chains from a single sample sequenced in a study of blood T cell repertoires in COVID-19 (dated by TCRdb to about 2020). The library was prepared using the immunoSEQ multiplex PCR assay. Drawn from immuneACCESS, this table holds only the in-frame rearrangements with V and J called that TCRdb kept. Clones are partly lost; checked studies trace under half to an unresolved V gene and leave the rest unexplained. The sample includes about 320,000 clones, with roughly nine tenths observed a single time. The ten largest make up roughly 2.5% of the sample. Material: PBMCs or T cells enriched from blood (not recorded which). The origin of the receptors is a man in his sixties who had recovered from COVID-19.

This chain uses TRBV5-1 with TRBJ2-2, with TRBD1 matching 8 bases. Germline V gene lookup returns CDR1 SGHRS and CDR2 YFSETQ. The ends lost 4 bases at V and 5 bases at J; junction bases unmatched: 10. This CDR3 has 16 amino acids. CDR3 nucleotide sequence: TGCGCCAGCAGCGACGGACAGGGATGGGAAACCGGGGAGCTGTTTTTT. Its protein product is CASSDGQGWETGELFF.

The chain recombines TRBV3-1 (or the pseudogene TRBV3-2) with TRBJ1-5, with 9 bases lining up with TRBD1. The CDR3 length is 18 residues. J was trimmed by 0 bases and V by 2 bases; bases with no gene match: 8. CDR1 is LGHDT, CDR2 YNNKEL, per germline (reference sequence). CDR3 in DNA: TGTGCCAGCAGCCAATCTGGGGACAGGGTGAATAGCAATCAGCCCCAGCATTTT. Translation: CASSQSGDRVNSNQPQHF.

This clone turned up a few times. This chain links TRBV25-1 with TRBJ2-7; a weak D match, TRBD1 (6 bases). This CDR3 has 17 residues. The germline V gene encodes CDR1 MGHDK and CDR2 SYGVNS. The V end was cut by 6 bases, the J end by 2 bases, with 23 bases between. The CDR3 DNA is TGTGCCAGCAGGGACCATCTTTTTACGGACAGCACCTACGAGCAGTACTTC. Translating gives CASRDHLFTDSTYEQYF.

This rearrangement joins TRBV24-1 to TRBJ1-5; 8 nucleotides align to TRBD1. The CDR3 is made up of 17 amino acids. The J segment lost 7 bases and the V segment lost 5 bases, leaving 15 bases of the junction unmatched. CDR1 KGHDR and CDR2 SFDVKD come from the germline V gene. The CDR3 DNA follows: TGTGCCACCAGTGCTAGGACAGGGAGGGACCTTAAGCAGCCCCAGCATTTT. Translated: CATSARTGRDLKQPQHF.

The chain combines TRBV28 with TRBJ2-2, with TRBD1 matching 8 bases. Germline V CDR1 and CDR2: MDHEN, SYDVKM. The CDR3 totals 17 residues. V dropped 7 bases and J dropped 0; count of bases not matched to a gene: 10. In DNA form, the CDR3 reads TGTGCCAGCAACTTAGATTTGGACAGGGCGAACACCGGGGAGCTGTTTTTT. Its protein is CASNLDLDRANTGELFF.

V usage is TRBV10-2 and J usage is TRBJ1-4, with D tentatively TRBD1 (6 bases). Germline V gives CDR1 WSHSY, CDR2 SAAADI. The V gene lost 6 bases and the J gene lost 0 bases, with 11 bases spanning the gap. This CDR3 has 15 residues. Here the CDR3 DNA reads TGCGCCAGCAGAGGGGGGGGGACAACTAATGAAAAACTGTTTTTT. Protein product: CASRGGGTTNEKLFF.

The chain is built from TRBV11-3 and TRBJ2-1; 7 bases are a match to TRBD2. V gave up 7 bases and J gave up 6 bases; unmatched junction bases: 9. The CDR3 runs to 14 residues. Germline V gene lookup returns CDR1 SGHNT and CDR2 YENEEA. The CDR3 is CASKGGGSSNEQFF. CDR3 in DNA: TGTGCCAGCAAGGGCGGCGGGAGTAGCAATGAGCAGTTCTTC.

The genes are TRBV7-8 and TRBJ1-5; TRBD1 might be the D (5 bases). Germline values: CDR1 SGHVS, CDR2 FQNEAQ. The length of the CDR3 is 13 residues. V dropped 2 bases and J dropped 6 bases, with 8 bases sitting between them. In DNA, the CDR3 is TGTGCCAGCAGCTTACAGGGCGCTCAGCCCCAGCATTTT. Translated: CASSLQGAQPQHF.

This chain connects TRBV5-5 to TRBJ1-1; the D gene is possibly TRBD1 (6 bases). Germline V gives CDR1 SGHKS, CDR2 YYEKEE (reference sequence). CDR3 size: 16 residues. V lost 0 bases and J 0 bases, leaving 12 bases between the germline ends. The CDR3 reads CASSLGAGTLNTEAFF. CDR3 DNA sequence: TGTGCCAGCAGCTTGGGGGCAGGGACATTGAACACTGAAGCTTTCTTT.

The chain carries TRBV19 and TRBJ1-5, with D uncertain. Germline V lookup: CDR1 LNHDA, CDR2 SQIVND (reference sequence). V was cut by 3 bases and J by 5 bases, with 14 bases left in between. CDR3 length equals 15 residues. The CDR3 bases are TGTGCCAGTAGTATTGTGTATGTTCGAGATCAGCCCCAGCATTTT. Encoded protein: CASSIVYVRDQPQHF.

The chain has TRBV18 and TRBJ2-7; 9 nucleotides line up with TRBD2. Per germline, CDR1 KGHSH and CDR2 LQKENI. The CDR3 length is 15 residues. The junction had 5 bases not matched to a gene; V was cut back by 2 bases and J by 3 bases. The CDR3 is CASSPGASGNYEQYF. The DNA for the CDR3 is TGTGCCAGCTCACCAGGGGCTAGCGGGAACTACGAGCAGTACTTC.

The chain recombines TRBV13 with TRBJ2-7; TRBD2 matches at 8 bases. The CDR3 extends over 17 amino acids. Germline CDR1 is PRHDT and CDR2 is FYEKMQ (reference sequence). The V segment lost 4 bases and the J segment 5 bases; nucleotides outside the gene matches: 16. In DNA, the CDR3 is TGTGCCAGCAGCTCCGTACCCAGAGCGGGAGCGGGAGACGAGCAGTACTTC. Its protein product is CASSSVPRAGAGDEQYF.

The CDR3 DNA follows: TGCAGCGTTGAGCGGGTCAATGAGCAGTTCTTC. This translates into CSVERVNEQFF. This chain joins TRBV29-1 and TRBJ2-1, with D maybe TRBD2 (5 bases). The CDR3 is 11 amino acids. The germline V gene encodes CDR1 SQVTM and CDR2 ANQGSEA. V gave up 3 bases and J gave up 6 bases, with 6 bases separating them.

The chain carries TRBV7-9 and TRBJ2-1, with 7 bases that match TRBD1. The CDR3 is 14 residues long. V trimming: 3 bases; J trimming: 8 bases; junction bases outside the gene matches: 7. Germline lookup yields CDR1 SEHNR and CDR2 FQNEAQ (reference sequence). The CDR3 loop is CASSFRDRGDEQFF. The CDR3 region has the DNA TGTGCCAGCAGCTTCAGGGACAGAGGCGATGAGCAGTTCTTC.

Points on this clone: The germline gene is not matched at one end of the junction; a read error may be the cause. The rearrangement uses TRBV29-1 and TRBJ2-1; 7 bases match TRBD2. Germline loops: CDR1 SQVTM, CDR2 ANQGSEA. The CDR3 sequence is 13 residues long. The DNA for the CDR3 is TGCAGCGCCTCCGGGACTACCTACAATGGGCAGTTCTTC. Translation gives CSASGTTYNGQFF.

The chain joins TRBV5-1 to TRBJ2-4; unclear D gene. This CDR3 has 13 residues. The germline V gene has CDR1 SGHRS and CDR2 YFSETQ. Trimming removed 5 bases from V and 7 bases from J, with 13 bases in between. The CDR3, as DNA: TGCGCCAGCAGTAATTGGTCGGGTAACATTCAGTACTTC. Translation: CASSNWSGNIQYF.

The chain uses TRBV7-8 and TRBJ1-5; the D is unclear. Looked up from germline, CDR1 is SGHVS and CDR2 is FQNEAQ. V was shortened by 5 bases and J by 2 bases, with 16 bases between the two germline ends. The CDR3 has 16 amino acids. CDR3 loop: CASSNSGSAGNQPQHF. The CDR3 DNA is TGTGCCAGCAGCAATTCCGGATCCGCGGGCAATCAGCCCCAGCATTTT. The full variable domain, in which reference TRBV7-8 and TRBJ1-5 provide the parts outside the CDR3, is GAGVSQSPRYKVAKRGQDVALRCDPISGHVSLFWYQQALGQGPEFLTYFQNEAQLDKSGLPSDRFFAERPEGSVSTLKIQRTQQEDSAVYLCASSNSGSAGNQPQHFGDGTRLSIL.

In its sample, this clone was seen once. This chain's CDR3 is CASSYSPGLVYNEQFF. CDR3 coding DNA: TGTGCCAGCAGTTATAGCCCAGGGTTAGTCTACAATGAGCAGTTCTTC. The chain employs TRBV2 and TRBJ2-1, with D possibly matching TRBD1 (5 bases). Germline V gene sequence: CDR1 SNHLY, CDR2 FYNNEI. V dropped 5 bases and J dropped 3 bases, with 17 bases sitting between them. This CDR3 has 16 residues.